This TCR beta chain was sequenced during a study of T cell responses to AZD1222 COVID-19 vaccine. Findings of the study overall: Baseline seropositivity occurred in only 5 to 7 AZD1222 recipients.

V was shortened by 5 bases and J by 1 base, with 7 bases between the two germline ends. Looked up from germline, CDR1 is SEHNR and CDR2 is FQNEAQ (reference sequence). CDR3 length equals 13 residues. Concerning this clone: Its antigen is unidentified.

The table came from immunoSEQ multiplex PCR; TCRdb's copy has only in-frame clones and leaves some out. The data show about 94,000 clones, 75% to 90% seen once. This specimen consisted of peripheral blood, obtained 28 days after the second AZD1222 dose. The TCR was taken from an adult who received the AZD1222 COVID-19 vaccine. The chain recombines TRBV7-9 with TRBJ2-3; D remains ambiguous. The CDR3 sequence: CASSLGGTDTQYF. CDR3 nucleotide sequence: TGTGCCAGCAGCCTGGGTGGCACAGATACGCAGTATTTT.